The source of this TCR beta chain is a study of human thymus T cells. Data came from immunoSEQ multiplex PCR; TCRdb stores just in-frame clones and leaves some out. Here the sample spans 54,000 or so clones, about 93% being singletons. The sequencing input was blood. This receptor was obtained from a boy in the first two years of life with a congenital heart defect but otherwise immunologically healthy.

The CDR3 protein is CASSTGGNTIYF. The CDR3 DNA follows: TGTGCCAGTAGTACAGGGGGAAACACCATATATTTT. The chain uses TRBV19 and TRBJ1-3, with D possibly being TRBD1 (5 bases). The V end was cut by 4 bases, the J end by 4 bases, with 5 bases between. CDR3 length: 12 residues. CDR1 and CDR2 (germline): LNHDA, SQIVND (reference sequence).